This is a list of T cell receptor beta chains from one sample in a study of graft-versus-host responses after intestinal transplantation. Some clones are missing from TCRdb's copy, which holds only in-frame ones; the method was immunoSEQ multiplex PCR. The sample records 45,000 or so clones, roughly 90% being singletons. The sample here was PBMCs, taken 524 days after transplant. These receptors were taken from a human patient who received an intestinal transplant, so some T cells may come from the graft donor. The conserved cysteine and the conserved F or W are not part of the CDR3 here. The order of the fields is V gene, CDR3 protein.

>TRBV11-1
ASSLGTAQETQY
>TRBV7-9
ASSSPNTGELF
>TRBV4-2
ASSQERGLRTEAF
>TRBV18
ASSPGAGGITGELF
>TRBV25-1
ASSEYIGTGGTEAF
>TRBV7-5
ASSLTGNNEQF
>TRBV2
ASSGAGAIYNEQF
>TRBV6-1
ASSSHQPQH
>TRBV7-8
ASSVAEQGAYEQY
>TRBV28
ASSSSLALRPDTQY
>TRBV7-2
ASSLGPGAQVKTYEQY
>TRBV2
ASSAGNTEAF
>TRBV5-6
ASSHTTGAGDMNTEAF
>TRBV27
ASGSPRDVYEQY
>TRBV6-4
ASREQPMNTEAF
>TRBV25-1
ASRERGTSLGMNTEAF
>TRBV27
ASSLSTLSSGELF
>TRBV10-3
AIRPQGSGNTIY
>TRBV4-2
ASSQSLAGTYNEQF
>TRBV7-9
ASSPDLAANIQY
>TRBV5-1
ASSSTGQARAYGYT
>TRBV7-2
ASSPKETQY
>TRBV6-1
ASDHFYEQY
>TRBV2
ASSHDRPTNEKLF
>TRBV29-1
SVSTEAF
>TRBV19
ASSLIMNTEAF
>TRBV28
ASSPVGGAYFYGYT
>TRBV15
ATSRDQGMNTEAF
>TRBV7-7
ASSPDRQGVRRRKEETQY
>TRBV6-5
ASSYSWPTDTQY
>TRBV6-6
ASSHARDYEQY
>TRBV5-6
ASSLGGTGANVLT
>TRBV20-1
SASNEREQY
>TRBV7-2
ASSSSRETQY
>TRBV2
ASSEARSGTDTQY
>TRBV4-1
ASSRQPGPSGWEQY
>TRBV5-6
ASSVGRITEAF